The sequence of this TCR beta chain was determined in a study of blood T cell repertoires in COVID-19 (dated by TCRdb to about 2020). Background on the whole study: Samples from collaborators originated in the United States, Italy and Spain and spanned both the acute and convalescent phases of COVID-19. The material from the prospective study consisted of cDNA or gDNA derived from T cells, B-cell-depleted T cells, or PBMCs. Subjects who had been exposed to COVID-19, were actively infected with it, or had recovered from it provided the deeply sampled blood TCRbeta repertoires that made up the dataset. The repertoires were released in a freely available public database meant as a resource for research on the immune response to SARS-CoV-2. The samples were drawn from two sources: the first 160 participants of the ongoing ImmuneRACE study, and 1,000 to 1,500 subjects contributed by 6 global collaborators. The sample metadata nearly always contained a de-identified subject ID, COVID-19 status, age in years and sex. HLA class I and class II types, where available, came from metadata supplied by the sample provider rather than from assay-based typing. What the authors observed across the whole study: How much clinical and demographic metadata was included differed by source and by participant, and the metadata was provided uncurated.

V ends up 5 bases short and J 7 bases short, with an unmatched junction base count of 16. From its cysteine to its phenylalanine, the CDR3 spans 16 amino acids. The CDR3 DNA has 48 bases and is translated from base 1. As encoded in the germline V gene, CDR1 is SGHDT while CDR2 is YYEEEE. About this clone: Its recognized antigen is unknown. No base-level quality is on record; no much larger clone is a single base apart.

Collaborating institutions collected whole blood in K2EDTA tubes following their own protocols. Collaborator samples were shipped for TCRbeta analysis as frozen whole blood, isolated PBMCs, or DNA extracted from either sample type. The immunoSEQ Assay, a bias-controlled multiplex PCR, was used to amplify TCRbeta CDR3 regions from genomic DNA. The published analysis was carried out like this. The number of nucleated cells in each sample was estimated by amplification of reference gene primers within the assay. Sequence reads were collapsed and filtered to measure the absolute abundance of every unique TCRbeta CDR3 rearrangement. Productive Simpson clonality was computed per sample as the square root of Simpson's diversity index over productive rearrangements. What TCRdb holds here is the immuneACCESS table cut down to in-frame rearrangements. Part of the clones is not present; checked against another copy, under half of the missing clones reflect an unresolved V gene, and the others are unexplained. V, J and clone size are those of that table, while D and trimming were read from the DNA. Across this sample there are roughly 120,000 clones, with about 89% seen only once. Of the sample, 4% to 5.5% falls within the top ten clones.

The TCR sequence derives from a man aged 35 to 55 with acute or convalescent COVID-19. The V and J segments used are TRBV5-6 and TRBJ2-7; a stretch of 9 junction bases matches TRBD2. Sequencing used peripheral blood. The encoded CDR3 is CASRIAGTSNIWEQYF. In nucleotides, the sequence is TGTGCCAGCAGGATTGCCGGGACTAGCAACATCTGGGAGCAGTACTTC. The CDR3, completed at both ends by the reference TRBV5-6 and TRBJ2-7 genes, gives the full variable domain DAGVTQSPTHLIKTRGQQVTLRCSPKSGHDTVSWYQQALGQGPQFIFQYYEEEERQRGNFPDRFSGHQFPNYSSELNVNALLLGDSALYLCASRIAGTSNIWEQYFGPGTRLTVT.